A single TCR beta chain is shown here with its context. Each CDR3 protein is one row after TCRdb ran MiXCR on the RT-PCR reads. The sample has more than 550,000 distinct CDR3 sequences, 12% to 15% seen once. The CDR3 has 17 residues. V shed 4 bases and J 6 bases; nucleotides not matched to a gene: 7. Germline V CDR1 and CDR2: SGHTA, FQGNSA. This TCR derives from a female donor in good health, serving as a healthy control. Sequenced sample: memory CD4+ T cells from blood. This chain uses TRBV7-2 with TRBJ2-4; 15 nucleotides agree with TRBD2. For the CDR3, the DNA is TGTGCCAGCAGCTCCCGGACTAGCGGGAGGGCCGCAAACATTCAGTACTTC. Amino acid sequence: CASSSRTSGRAANIQYF.